The 18 T cell receptor beta chains below come from one sample, sequenced in a study of blood T cell repertoires in COVID-19. Produced via immunoSEQ multiplex PCR; TCRdb's table is partial and in-frame only. Found here are roughly 260,000 clones, approximately 90% of them singletons; the top ten hold approximately 4%. The sample was peripheral blood. The receptors shown here come from a man in his sixties who had recovered from COVID-19.

The chain combines TRBV3-1 (or the pseudogene TRBV3-2) with TRBJ2-5; D perhaps matches TRBD1 (7 bases). This CDR3 spans 16 amino acids. The V and J ends lost 4 bases and 5 bases respectively, with 20 bases between them. Germline CDR1 LGHDT, CDR2 YNNKEL (reference sequence). Here the CDR3 DNA reads TGTGCCAGCAGCCCACGAAGCAGGGGGGATTTGGAGACCCAGTACTTC. This sequence encodes CASSPRSRGDLETQYF.

The gene calls are TRBV27 and TRBJ1-5; 7 positions agree with TRBD1. Germline V gives CDR1 MNHEY, CDR2 SMNVEV (reference sequence). The CDR3 length is 13 residues. The V segment lost 6 bases and the J segment 5 bases; nucleotides outside the gene matches: 4. CDR3 DNA: TGTGCCAGCAGCCGACAGGGCTATCAGCCCCAGCATTTT. Protein sequence: CASSRQGYQPQHF.

The genes are TRBV5-4 and TRBJ2-7; 8 bases are shared with TRBD1. The germline V gene has CDR1 SGHNT and CDR2 YYREEE (reference sequence). The CDR3 is 14 amino acids. V was clipped by 4 bases and J by 5 bases; unmatched bases: 8. The CDR3 loop reads CASSRDRGSHEQYF. The CDR3, as DNA: TGTGCCAGCAGCCGCGACAGGGGTTCCCACGAGCAGTACTTC.

Only a few counts were recorded for this clone. The DNA for the CDR3 is TGTGCCAGCAGCCAAAGGACAGACCGTAATTCACCCCTCCACTTT. Amino acids: CASSQRTDRNSPLHF. The rearrangement uses TRBV5-4 and TRBJ1-6; D might be TRBD1 (6 bases). The length of the CDR3 is 15 residues. With 4 bases removed from V and 6 bases from J, the gap between germline ends came to 14 bases. Germline assignment: CDR1 SGHNT and CDR2 YYREEE (reference sequence).

This clone was detected many times. The rearrangement joins TRBV9 to TRBJ1-2; 7 bases fit TRBD1. The germline gives CDR1 SGDLS, CDR2 YYNGEE. This CDR3 is 14 amino acids long. V shed 3 bases, J shed 6 bases, and the junction held 8 bases outside the gene matches. The CDR3 region is CASSGLQGINGYTF. CDR3 coding DNA: TGTGCCAGCAGCGGACTACAGGGGATCAATGGCTACACCTTC.

The J gene is TRBJ1-2, the V gene TRBV19; TRBD1 agrees at 8 bases. Trimming took 5 bases from V and 6 from J; bases not matched to a gene: 2. This CDR3 comprises 12 residues. Germline V gene data show CDR1 as LNHDA and CDR2 as SQIVND (reference sequence). CDR3 bases: TGTGCCAGTAGTCAGGGGGCTCATGGCTACACCTTC. Its protein is CASSQGAHGYTF.

The V call is TRBV6-2 or TRBV6-3, the J call TRBJ2-7, with 7 bases that match TRBD2. V dropped 5 bases and J dropped 3; count of bases not matched to a gene: 4. The CDR3 length is 13 residues. Germline CDR1 and CDR2: MNHEY and SVGEGT. The chain's CDR3 is CASSGLVIYEQYF. CDR3 nucleotides: TGTGCCAGCAGTGGACTAGTAATCTACGAGCAGTACTTC.

The chain carries TRBV27 and TRBJ1-2, with D possibly matching TRBD1 (6 bases). CDR1 and CDR2 (germline): MNHEY, SMNVEV (reference sequence). Trimming cost V 1 base and J 6 bases, with 12 bases left between them. The CDR3 spans 14 residues. CDR3 DNA sequence: TGTGCCAGCAGTTTATATCCAGGGGCGGATGGCTACACCTTC. It specifies CASSLYPGADGYTF.

Only one count was recorded for this clone. The rearrangement uses TRBV5-4 and TRBJ1-1; D call uncertain. The CDR3 has 15 residues. The V end lost 0 bases, the J end lost 0 bases, and 9 bases lay between the germline ends. CDR1 and CDR2 from the germline V gene are SGHNT and YYREEE (reference sequence). The CDR3 region has the DNA TGTGCCAGCAGCTTGGCTTTGGCAGTGAACACTGAAGCTTTCTTT. This encodes CASSLALAVNTEAFF.

Concerning this clone: The sample contains more than one DNA sequence encoding this CDR3. The chain combines TRBV9 with TRBJ1-1; D is unresolved. This CDR3 has 13 amino acids. Trimming removed 0 bases at V and 3 bases at J, with 6 bases between. Germline CDR1 is SGDLS and CDR2 is YYNGEE. CDR3 amino acids: CASSVGGDTEAFF. The CDR3 region has the DNA TGTGCCAGCAGCGTAGGAGGCGACACTGAAGCTTTCTTT.

CDR3 amino acids: CASSLTRTEQETQYF. In nucleotides, the CDR3 is TGTGCCAGCAGCTTAACCCGGACAGAACAAGAGACCCAGTACTTC. The chain recombines TRBV11-3 with TRBJ2-5; tentative D call: TRBD1 (6 bases). The V and J ends lost 2 bases and 2 bases respectively, with 12 bases between them. Germline-derived CDR1 and CDR2 are SGHNT and YENEEA. The CDR3 consists of 15 residues.

The rearrangement uses TRBV19 and TRBJ2-2; weak D call: TRBD1 (6 bases). The germline gives CDR1 LNHDA, CDR2 SQIVND (reference sequence). V gave up 6 bases and J gave up 0 bases, with 8 bases separating them. The CDR3 totals 14 residues. The CDR3 DNA follows: TGTGCCAGTAGCAACAGGGCGAACACCGGGGAGCTGTTTTTT. Its protein product is CASSNRANTGELFF. The variable domain in full, with the rest retrieved from reference TRBV19 and TRBJ2-2, is DGGITQSPKYLFRKEGQNVTLSCEQNLNHDAMYWYRQDPGQGLRLIYYSQIVNDFQKGDIAEGYSVSREKKESFPLTVTSAQKNPTAFYLCASSNRANTGELFFGEGSRLTVL.

The chain employs TRBV5-1 and TRBJ1-2; TRBD1 might be the D (6 bases). Germline assignment: CDR1 SGHRS and CDR2 YFSETQ. V lost 1 base to trimming and J lost 4 bases, with 14 bases between them. The CDR3 extends over 15 amino acids. The CDR3 region has the DNA TGCGCCAGCAGCTTGCTGACAGGAGATCCCTATGGCTACACCTTC. This translates into CASSLLTGDPYGYTF.

The chain uses TRBV29-1 and TRBJ1-2, with a tentative D call TRBD1 (5 bases). Germline values: CDR1 SQVTM, CDR2 ANQGSEA. The length of the CDR3 is 11 residues. V shed 4 bases and J shed 8 bases, with 11 bases lying between them. CDR3: CSVAGGVGYTF. In DNA form, the CDR3 reads TGCAGCGTTGCCGGGGGGGTCGGCTACACCTTC.

This sequence joins TRBV19 and TRBJ2-5; 7 nucleotides match TRBD1. The length of the CDR3 is 13 residues. The trim removed 5 bases at V and 5 bases at J, leaving 5 bases unmatched. Germline assignment: CDR1 LNHDA and CDR2 SQIVND (reference sequence). CDR3 coding DNA: TGTGCCAGTAGTGGGCTCAGGGGGGAGACCCAGTACTTC. It translates to CASSGLRGETQYF.

The chain couples TRBV13 to TRBJ1-6; the D is unclear. CDR3 length: 17 amino acids. From germline, CDR1 is PRHDT and CDR2 FYEKMQ (reference sequence). V lost 5 bases to trimming and J lost 1 base, with 15 bases between them. The CDR3 here is CASSLKGEESYNSPLHF. The CDR3 DNA sequence: TGTGCCAGCAGCCTCAAAGGAGAGGAGTCCTATAATTCACCCCTCCACTTT.

This chain uses TRBV5-5 with TRBJ1-5; D unclear. The CDR3 has 13 amino acids. Germline loops: CDR1 SGHKS, CDR2 YYEKEE (reference sequence). V lost 4 bases and J lost 4, with 9 bases in between. The CDR3 loop is CASSRAGNQPQHF. The CDR3 DNA reads TGTGCCAGCAGCCGCGCTGGTAATCAGCCCCAGCATTTT.

The chain uses TRBV6-2 or TRBV6-3 and TRBJ2-7, with a weak D call TRBD1 (7 bases). Germline CDR1 and CDR2: MNHEY and SVGEGT. This CDR3 contains 16 residues. Trimming left V 5 bases short and J 0 bases short, with 17 bases between. CDR3 region: CASSGGTAASSYEQYF. The CDR3 nucleotides read TGTGCCAGCAGTGGCGGGACAGCAGCTAGCTCCTACGAGCAGTACTTC.